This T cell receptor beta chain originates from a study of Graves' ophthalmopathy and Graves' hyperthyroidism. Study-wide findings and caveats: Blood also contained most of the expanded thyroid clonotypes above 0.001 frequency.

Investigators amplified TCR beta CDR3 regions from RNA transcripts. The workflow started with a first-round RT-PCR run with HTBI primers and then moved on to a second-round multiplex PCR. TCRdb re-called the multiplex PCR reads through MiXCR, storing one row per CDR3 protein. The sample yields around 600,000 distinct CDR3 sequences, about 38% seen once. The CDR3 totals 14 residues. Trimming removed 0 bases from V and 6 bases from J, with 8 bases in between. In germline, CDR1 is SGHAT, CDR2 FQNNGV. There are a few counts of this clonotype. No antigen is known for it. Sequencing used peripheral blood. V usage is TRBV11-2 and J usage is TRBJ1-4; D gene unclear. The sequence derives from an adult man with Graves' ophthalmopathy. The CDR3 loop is CASSLDRLYEKLFF. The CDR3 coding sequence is TGTGCCAGCAGCTTAGACAGATTATATGAAAAACTGTTTTTT.